What follows are 32 T cell receptor beta chains derived from one specimen sequenced in a study of blood T cell repertoires in COVID-19. TCRdb keeps only in-frame clones here, not all; method: immunoSEQ multiplex PCR. The repertoire includes hundreds of thousands of clones, 65% to 90% of them detected once, and approximately 9.6% sits in the top ten. Sequencing was performed on PBMCs or T cells enriched from blood (not recorded which). The receptors stem from a woman aged 45-59 years with acute COVID-19.

The chain couples TRBV20-1 to TRBJ1-2; no clear D gene. V shed 2 bases and J shed 8 bases, with 9 bases lying between them. The CDR3 loop spans 11 amino acids. Germline V gene sequence: CDR1 DFQATT, CDR2 SNEGSKA (reference sequence). The CDR3 DNA reads as TGCAGTGCTAGACGGGTAGAGGGCTACACCTTC. Protein product: CSARRVEGYTF.

The V and J genes are TRBV30 and TRBJ1-5; a weak D match, TRBD1 (6 bases). The ends were cut back, 2 bases at V and 3 bases at J, with 14 bases in the middle. This CDR3 has 15 amino acids. The germline CDR1 and CDR2 sequences are GTSNPN and SVGIG (reference sequence). The CDR3 sequence: CAWSLQGNFNQPQHF. CDR3 sequence (DNA): TGTGCCTGGAGTCTGCAGGGGAATTTCAATCAGCCCCAGCATTTT.

This chain connects TRBV27 to TRBJ2-1, with 12 bases identical to TRBD2. The CDR3 has 15 residues. V shed 4 bases, J shed 7 bases, and the junction held 5 bases outside the gene matches. The V gene's germline CDR1 is MNHEY and CDR2 SMNVEV (reference sequence). Here the CDR3 DNA reads TGTGCCAGCAGTTGGCTAGCGGGGGGGCTTAATGAGCAGTTCTTC. It translates to CASSWLAGGLNEQFF.

The chain uses TRBV7-8 and TRBJ1-1; D is undetermined. The germline CDR1 and CDR2 sequences are SGHVS and FQNEAQ. The CDR3 contains 15 residues. V was cut by 1 base and J by 1 base, with 10 bases left in between. The CDR3: CASSLDRTANTEAFF. The CDR3 DNA reads TGTGCCAGCAGCTTAGATCGCACAGCGAACACTGAAGCTTTCTTT.

This chain connects TRBV7-2 to TRBJ2-5, with 8 bases identical to TRBD1. The CDR3 spans 13 residues. Germline CDR1 is SGHTA and CDR2 is FQGNSA. V was clipped by 5 bases and J by 5 bases; unmatched bases: 4. CDR3 DNA: TGTGCCAGCAGCCCAGGGGGCTGGGAGACCCAGTACTTC. Residues: CASSPGGWETQYF.

The sample holds one count of this clone. V is TRBV27 and J is TRBJ1-3, with 7 nucleotides matching TRBD1. Germline values: CDR1 MNHEY, CDR2 SMNVEV (reference sequence). The CDR3 length is 13 residues. V lost 7 bases to trimming and J lost 4 bases; unmatched junction nucleotides: 4. CDR3 amino acids: CASKTGVGNTIYF. CDR3 nucleotide sequence: TGTGCCAGCAAAACAGGGGTGGGAAACACCATATATTTT.

The chain carries TRBV19 and TRBJ2-1; a weak D match, TRBD2 (5 bases). Deletions cut 6 bases from V and 10 bases from J, with 10 bases between. The germline V gene has CDR1 LNHDA and CDR2 SQIVND (reference sequence). The CDR3 consists of 11 residues. The CDR3 spells CASSLPGEQFF. The CDR3 DNA reads TGTGCCAGTAGCCTTCCGGGAGAGCAGTTCTTC.

The gene calls are TRBV4-1 and TRBJ2-1; the D is unclear. The V end lost 1 base, the J end lost 0 bases, and 10 bases lay between the germline ends. Germline lookup yields CDR1 MGHRA and CDR2 YSYEKL. The CDR3 extends over 16 amino acids. The CDR3 region is CASSQVNLISYNEQFF. The CDR3 nucleotides are TGCGCCAGCAGCCAAGTTAATCTTATCTCCTACAATGAGCAGTTCTTC.

This sequence joins TRBV11-3 and TRBJ1-2; D not certain. Looked up from germline, CDR1 is SGHNT and CDR2 is YENEEA. This CDR3 comprises 18 residues. Trimming shortened V by 0 bases and J by 1 base, and 18 bases separated the two germline ends. The CDR3 coding sequence is TGTGCCAGCAGCTTAGAGAACCCGAGGACGGACTTTAACTATGGCTACACCTTC. Protein product: CASSLENPRTDFNYGYTF.

The gene calls are TRBV4-3 and TRBJ2-7; TRBD1 might be the D (6 bases). Per the germline V gene, CDR1 is LGHNA and CDR2 is YSLEER. The CDR3 is 15 amino acids. V dropped 0 bases and J dropped 1 base, with 10 bases sitting between them. The chain's CDR3 is CASSQEYQGSYEQYF. DNA for the CDR3: TGCGCCAGCAGCCAAGAGTACCAGGGGTCCTACGAGCAGTACTTC.

The genes are TRBV27 and TRBJ2-2; 8 positions agree with TRBD2. The germline V gene has CDR1 MNHEY and CDR2 SMNVEV (reference sequence). The CDR3 length is 18 residues. Losses at the gene ends were 2 bases for V and 4 bases for J; bases not matched to a gene: 12. The CDR3 loop reads CASSLDRGGLRGTGELFF. In nucleotides, the CDR3 is TGTGCCAGCAGTTTAGACCGGGGGGGGCTTCGTGGCACCGGGGAGCTGTTTTTT.

V and J are TRBV29-1 and TRBJ1-1; D ambiguous. The germline CDR1 and CDR2 sequences are SQVTM and ANQGSEA. This CDR3 has 13 residues. The V end was cut by 5 bases, the J end by 3 bases, with 13 bases between. The CDR3 protein is CSVWWRDDTEAFF. In nucleotides, the CDR3 is TGCAGCGTTTGGTGGAGGGATGACACTGAAGCTTTCTTT.

This clone turned up a few times. V usage is TRBV18 and J usage is TRBJ2-1; unclear D gene. Germline V gene sequence: CDR1 KGHSH, CDR2 LQKENI. This CDR3 comprises 12 residues. Trimming removed 3 bases at V and 7 bases at J, with 7 bases between. The CDR3 nucleotides are TGTGCCAGCTCACCCTCCCCGAATGAGCAGTTCTTC. It is translated as CASSPSPNEQFF.

This sequence joins TRBV6-5 and TRBJ1-6; tentatively, D is TRBD1 (6 bases). CDR1 MNHEY and CDR2 SVGAGI come from the germline V gene. V was pared by 6 bases and J by 9 bases, with 18 bases between. The CDR3 has 15 residues. CDR3 DNA sequence: TGTGCCAGCAGCCGAGCGACAGGCAGGGTTTCACCCCTCCACTTT. Translating it yields CASSRATGRVSPLHF.

This clone came up a few times. V is TRBV14 and J is TRBJ2-5; 9 nucleotides match TRBD2. Looked up from germline, CDR1 is SGHDN and CDR2 is FVKESK. The J segment lost 2 bases and the V segment lost 5 bases, leaving 6 bases of the junction unmatched. The CDR3 covers 15 residues. The CDR3 bases are TGTGCCAGCAGCGCGGCGGGGGGGCTACAAGAGACCCAGTACTTC. Amino acid sequence: CASSAAGGLQETQYF.

The chain is built from TRBV9 and TRBJ2-1; maybe TRBD2 (7 bases). Germline V gene sequence: CDR1 SGDLS, CDR2 YYNGEE. This CDR3 comprises 15 residues. Trimming took 8 bases from V and 5 from J, leaving 20 bases between them. This chain's CDR3 is CASSSGGQRNNEQFF. CDR3 DNA sequence: TGTGCCAGTTCCTCGGGGGGCCAGAGGAACAATGAGCAGTTCTTC. The variable domain in full, with the rest retrieved from reference TRBV9 and TRBJ2-1, is DSGVTQTPKHLITATGQRVTLRCSPRSGDLSVYWYQQSLDQGLQFLIQYYNGEERAKGNILERFSAQQFPDLHSELNLSSLELGDSALYFCASSSGGQRNNEQFFGPGTRLTVL.

The V gene is TRBV5-1, the J gene TRBJ2-5; 9 bases are a match to TRBD1. The CDR3 runs to 13 residues. Looked up from germline, CDR1 is SGHRS and CDR2 is YFSETQ. Germline trimming cut 4 bases from V and 5 bases from J; bases unmatched to any gene: 3. CDR3 nucleotides: TGCGCCAGCAGCGGAGGACAGGGGGAGACCCAGTACTTC. This gives the protein CASSGGQGETQYF.

V is TRBV6-6 and J is TRBJ1-1; 9 nucleotides agree with TRBD1. The CDR3 is 13 amino acids. V gave up 7 bases and J gave up 11 bases; unmatched junction bases: 11. From germline, CDR1 is MNHNY and CDR2 SVGAGI (reference sequence). The CDR3: CASIVQQGARAFF. The CDR3, as DNA: TGTGCCAGCATTGTACAACAGGGGGCGCGGGCTTTCTTT.

This chain uses TRBV9 with TRBJ1-1, with a possible D match to TRBD1 (5 bases). This CDR3 spans 13 amino acids. V lost 3 bases, J lost 5 bases, and 11 bases lay in between. Germline lookup yields CDR1 SGDLS and CDR2 YYNGEE. The CDR3 DNA follows: TGTGCCAGCAGCGCCCCAGGGCGGACTGAAGCTTTCTTT. Residues: CASSAPGRTEAFF.

The V call is TRBV9, the J call TRBJ1-2; tentatively, D is TRBD1 (6 bases). V was pared by 4 bases and J by 2 bases, with 15 bases between. Germline CDR1 is SGDLS and CDR2 is YYNGEE. The CDR3 covers 15 residues. CDR3 DNA: TGTGCCAGCAGCATGAAGGGGGTTTCGAACTATGGCTACACCTTC. The encoded protein is CASSMKGVSNYGYTF.

The rearrangement uses TRBV28 and TRBJ1-6; D unresolved. CDR1 and CDR2 from the germline V gene are MDHEN and SYDVKM. The V and J ends lost 2 bases and 7 bases respectively, with 15 bases between them. The CDR3 spans 16 residues. The CDR3 sequence: CASSLRAGPGNSPLHF. In DNA, the CDR3 is TGTGCCAGCAGTTTAAGGGCGGGTCCGGGGAATTCACCCCTCCACTTT.

Concerning this clone: One base away lies a much larger clone, so this may be a sequencing read error. The chain is built from TRBV7-9 and TRBJ1-2, with D perhaps TRBD1 (6 bases). Trimming left V 5 bases short and J 6 bases short, with 10 bases between. CDR3 length equals 12 residues. Germline V gene sequence: CDR1 SEHNR, CDR2 FQNEAQ (reference sequence). The CDR3 spells CASSADSHGYTF. CDR3 sequence (DNA): TGTGCCAGCAGCGCGGACAGCCATGGCTACACCTTC.

V and J are TRBV2 and TRBJ1-2; 10 bases map to TRBD1. CDR3 length: 14 residues. Germline V gene lookup returns CDR1 SNHLY and CDR2 FYNNEI. The ends lost 2 bases at V and 7 bases at J; junction bases unmatched: 4. The CDR3 nucleotides are TGTGCCAGCAGTGAATCGGGACAGGGGCCTGGCTACACCTTC. This translates into CASSESGQGPGYTF.

The chain combines TRBV6-2 or TRBV6-3 with TRBJ2-7, with 7 bases aligning to TRBD1. The germline CDR1 and CDR2 sequences are MNHEY and SVGEGT. The ends lost 5 bases at V and 7 bases at J; junction bases unmatched: 8. The CDR3 contains 13 residues. CDR3 nucleotide sequence: TGTGCCAGCAGTGATACAGGGGCCTGGGAGCAGTACTTC. It encodes CASSDTGAWEQYF.

This sequence joins TRBV19 and TRBJ1-2; 8 positions match TRBD1. V was clipped by 5 bases and J by 3 bases; unmatched bases: 5. The CDR3 is 14 amino acids. The germline V gene has CDR1 LNHDA and CDR2 SQIVND (reference sequence). The CDR3 nucleotides are TGTGCCAGTAGTTACGCGACAGGGGACTATGGCTACACCTTC. This encodes CASSYATGDYGYTF.

This chain uses TRBV28 with TRBJ1-3; 7 bases are a match to TRBD1. Per germline, CDR1 MDHEN and CDR2 SYDVKM. After removal of 5 bases from V and 0 bases from J, the junction contained 13 bases not matched to a gene. The CDR3 covers 18 residues. The DNA of the CDR3 is TGTGCCAGCAGTCAACTGGGACAGACTCCTCTCTCTGGAAACACCATATATTTT. Protein: CASSQLGQTPLSGNTIYF.

The rearrangement uses TRBV19 and TRBJ2-1, with D maybe TRBD1 (5 bases). The length of the CDR3 is 14 residues. V gave up 2 bases and J gave up 8 bases, with 13 bases separating them. Germline CDR1 LNHDA, CDR2 SQIVND (reference sequence). The CDR3 DNA is TGTGCCAGTAGTATATCAAATAAGGGGTATGAGCAGTTCTTC. Residues: CASSISNKGYEQFF.

This chain uses TRBV15 with TRBJ2-1; D is perhaps TRBD1 (5 bases). Per germline, CDR1 LNHNV and CDR2 YYDKDF (reference sequence). The CDR3 consists of 14 residues. Deletions cut 0 bases from V and 7 bases from J, with 10 bases between. CDR3 amino acids: CATSRDQGLNEQFF. In DNA, the CDR3 is TGTGCCACCAGCAGAGATCAGGGTTTGAATGAGCAGTTCTTC.

This chain joins TRBV7-6 and TRBJ1-2; TRBD1 might be the D (6 bases). Germline V gene lookup returns CDR1 SGHVS and CDR2 FNYEAQ. The CDR3 is made up of 13 amino acids. V shed 1 base and J shed 7 bases, with 10 bases lying between them. The CDR3 nucleotides are TGTGCCAGCAGCTTAGACAGGGAGGGTGGCTACACCTTC. It encodes CASSLDREGGYTF.

V is TRBV18 and J is TRBJ2-2, with 8 bases matching TRBD1. This CDR3 contains 15 residues. Looked up from germline, CDR1 is KGHSH and CDR2 is LQKENI. Unmatched junction bases numbered 4, after V lost 2 bases and J lost 5 bases. The CDR3 DNA is TGTGCCAGCTCACCAGGAACAGGGGGAACCGGGGAGCTGTTTTTT. Residues: CASSPGTGGTGELFF.

The V gene is TRBV6-5, the J gene TRBJ1-1, with D unresolved. Trimming shortened V by 10 bases and J by 0 bases, and 12 bases separated the two germline ends. CDR3 length: 13 residues. CDR1 is MNHEY, CDR2 SVGAGI, per germline. Here the CDR3 DNA reads TGTGCCACCCGGCCCGCGGTGAACACTGAAGCTTTCTTT. Protein: CATRPAVNTEAFF.

The J gene is TRBJ2-1, the V gene TRBV5-4, with 8 nucleotides matching TRBD2. This CDR3 region has 17 residues. J was trimmed by 0 bases and V by 5 bases; bases with no gene match: 10. Germline CDR1 SGHNT, CDR2 YYREEE (reference sequence). The chain's CDR3 is CASSRGGSVISYNEQFF. The CDR3, as DNA: TGTGCCAGCAGTCGGGGGGGATCAGTTATCTCCTACAATGAGCAGTTCTTC.